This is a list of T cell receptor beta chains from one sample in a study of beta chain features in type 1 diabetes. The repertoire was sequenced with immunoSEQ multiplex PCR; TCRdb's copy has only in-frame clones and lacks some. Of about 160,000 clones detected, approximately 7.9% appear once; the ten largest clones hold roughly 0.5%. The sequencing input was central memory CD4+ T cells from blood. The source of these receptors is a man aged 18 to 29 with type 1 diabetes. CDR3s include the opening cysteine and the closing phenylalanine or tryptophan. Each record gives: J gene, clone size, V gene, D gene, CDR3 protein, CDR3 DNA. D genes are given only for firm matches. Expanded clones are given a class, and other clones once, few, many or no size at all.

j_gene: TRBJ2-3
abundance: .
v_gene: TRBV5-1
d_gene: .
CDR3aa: CASRPTGAADTQYF
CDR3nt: TGCGCCAGCAGGCCGACGGGTGCGGCAGATACGCAGTATTTT

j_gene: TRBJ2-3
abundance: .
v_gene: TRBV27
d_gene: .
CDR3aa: CASKGGRSTDTQYF
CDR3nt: TGTGCCAGCAAGGGGGGGAGAAGCACAGATACGCAGTATTTT

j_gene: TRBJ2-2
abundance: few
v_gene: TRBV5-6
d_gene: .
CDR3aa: CASSFRSRTGELFF
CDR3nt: TGTGCCAGCAGCTTTAGATCTCGAACCGGGGAGCTGTTTTTT

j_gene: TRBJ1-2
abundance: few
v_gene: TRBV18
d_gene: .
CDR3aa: CASSDYLPQNYGYTF
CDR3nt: TGTGCCAGCTCAGACTACCTGCCACAGAACTATGGCTACACCTTC

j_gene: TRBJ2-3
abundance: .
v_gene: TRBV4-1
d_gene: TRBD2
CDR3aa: CASSQLLAGETDTQYF
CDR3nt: TGCGCCAGCAGCCAACTACTAGCGGGGGAAACAGATACGCAGTATTTT

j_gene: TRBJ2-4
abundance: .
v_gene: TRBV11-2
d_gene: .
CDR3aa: CASSLGSSEGNIQYF
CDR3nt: TGTGCCAGCAGCTTAGGATCCTCTGAGGGAAACATTCAGTACTTC

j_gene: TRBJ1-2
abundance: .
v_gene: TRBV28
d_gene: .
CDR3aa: CASSFGRGTNYGYTF
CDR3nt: TGTGCCAGCAGCTTCGGGAGGGGTACTAACTATGGCTACACCTTC

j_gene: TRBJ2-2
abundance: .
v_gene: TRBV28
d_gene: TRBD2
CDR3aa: CASNPGGANTGELFF
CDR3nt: TGTGCCAGCAACCCGGGGGGGGCGAACACCGGGGAGCTGTTTTTT

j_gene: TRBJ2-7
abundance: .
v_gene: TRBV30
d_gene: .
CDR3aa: CAGNRDTSSYEQYF
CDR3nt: TGTGCCGGGAACCGGGACACAAGCTCCTACGAGCAGTACTTC

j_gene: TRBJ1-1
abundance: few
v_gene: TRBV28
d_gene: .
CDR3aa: CASSPQQTRGTEAFF
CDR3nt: TGTGCCAGCAGTCCTCAACAGACCCGGGGCACTGAAGCTTTCTTT

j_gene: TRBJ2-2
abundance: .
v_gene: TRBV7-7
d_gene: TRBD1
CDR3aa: CASSRGTGEGELFF
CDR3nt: TGTGCCAGCAGCCGAGGGACAGGGGAAGGGGAGCTGTTTTTT

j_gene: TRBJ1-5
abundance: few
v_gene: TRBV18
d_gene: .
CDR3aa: CASSRGQQGDQPQHF
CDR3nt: TGTGCCAGCTCACGTGGACAGCAGGGTGATCAGCCCCAGCATTTT

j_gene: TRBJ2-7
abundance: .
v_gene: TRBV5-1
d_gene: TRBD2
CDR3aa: CASNQAGGYEQYF
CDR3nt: TGCGCCAGCAACCAAGCGGGGGGCTACGAGCAGTACTTC

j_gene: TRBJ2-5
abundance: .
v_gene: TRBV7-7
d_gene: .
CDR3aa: CASSPDIQETQYF
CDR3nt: TGTGCCAGCAGCCCGGACATCCAAGAGACCCAGTACTTC

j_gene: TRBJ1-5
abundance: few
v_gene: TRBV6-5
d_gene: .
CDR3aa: CATRQGGNQPQHF
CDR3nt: TGTGCCACCAGGCAGGGCGGCAATCAGCCCCAGCATTTT

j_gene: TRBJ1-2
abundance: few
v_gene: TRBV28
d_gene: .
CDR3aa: CASSLGKLGSRHSGYTF
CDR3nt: TGTGCCAGCAGTCTTGGCAAACTGGGGAGCCGCCACAGTGGCTACACCTTC

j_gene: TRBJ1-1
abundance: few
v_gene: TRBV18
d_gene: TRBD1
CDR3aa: CASSRDRVNTEAFF
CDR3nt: TGTGCCAGCTCCCGGGACAGGGTTAACACTGAAGCTTTCTTT

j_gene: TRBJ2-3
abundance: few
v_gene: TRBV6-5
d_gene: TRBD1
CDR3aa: CASSSGTGARKDTQYF
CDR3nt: TGTGCCAGCAGTTCGGGGACAGGGGCCCGAAAAGATACGCAGTATTTT